This TCR beta chain was sequenced in a study of T cell clones after liver transplantation. Overall study context: As an antigen-independent comparator, third-party-reactive TCRbeta sequences came from pre-transplant mixed lymphocyte reactions. HCV positivity affected three of eight recipients; the rest lacked autoimmune or viral indications. Draws occurred before transplant, before withdrawal, and after complete or failed withdrawal.

The germline gives CDR1 SGHAT, CDR2 FQNNGV. This CDR3 is built from 13 residues. With 5 bases removed from V and 3 bases from J, the gap between germline ends came to 8 bases. Assay: immunoSEQ multiplex PCR; the TCRdb copy retains only in-frame clones and omits some. The sample holds over 90,000 clones, approximately 79% seen once. Sequencing was performed on CD4+ T cells from blood, taken roughly 50 months after liver transplant. The origin of this receptor is a human patient who received a liver transplant. Part of the T cells may come from the graft donor. The chain couples TRBV11-2 to TRBJ1-5; D gene uncertain. This CDR3 reads CASSLWPNQPQHF. Here the CDR3 DNA reads TGTGCCAGCAGCCTGTGGCCCAATCAGCCCCAGCATTTT.